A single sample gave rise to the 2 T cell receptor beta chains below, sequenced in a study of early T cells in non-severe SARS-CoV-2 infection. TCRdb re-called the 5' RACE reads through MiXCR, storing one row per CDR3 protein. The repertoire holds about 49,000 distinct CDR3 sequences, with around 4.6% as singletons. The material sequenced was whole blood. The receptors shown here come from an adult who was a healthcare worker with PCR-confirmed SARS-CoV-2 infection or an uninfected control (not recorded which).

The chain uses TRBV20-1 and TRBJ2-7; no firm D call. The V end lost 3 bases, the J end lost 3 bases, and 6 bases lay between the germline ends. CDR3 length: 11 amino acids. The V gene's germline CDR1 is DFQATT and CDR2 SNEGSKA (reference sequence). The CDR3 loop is CSASKGYEQYF. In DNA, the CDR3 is TGCAGTGCTAGTAAGGGCTACGAGCAGTACTTC.

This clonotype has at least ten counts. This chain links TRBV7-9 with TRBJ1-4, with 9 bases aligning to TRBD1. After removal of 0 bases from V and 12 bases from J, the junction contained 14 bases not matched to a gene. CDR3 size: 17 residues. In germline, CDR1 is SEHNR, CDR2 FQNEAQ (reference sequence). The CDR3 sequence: CASSLAGILLTGGELFF. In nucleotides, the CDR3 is TGTGCCAGCAGCTTAGCCGGAATACTATTAACAGGGGGCGAACTGTTTTTT.